The sequence of this T cell receptor beta chain was determined in a study of blood T cells in healthy people across ages. As for the study in general: When template switching was applied, about one barcoded beta molecule was captured per two T cells.

A J-beta primer mix and a sample-barcoded 5' primer were used in a second PCR of about 7 to 12 cycles. TCRdb itself ran the 5' RACE reads through MiXCR, one entry per CDR3 protein. The sample lists 600,000 to 850,000 distinct CDR3 sequences; around 46% were seen once. The length of the CDR3 is 13 residues. V was clipped by 6 bases and J by 2 bases, with 13 bases between them. Germline lookup yields CDR1 DFQATT and CDR2 SNEGSKA (reference sequence). Sequenced sample: blood. This TCR derives from a woman aged 55 to 70 in good health. V is TRBV20-1 and J is TRBJ2-5; TRBD2 is a possible D gene (5 bases). The CDR3 here is CSATDLLQETQYF. The CDR3 bases are TGCAGTGCCACGGACTTGCTTCAAGAGACCCAGTACTTC.